The 27 T cell receptor beta chains below were found in one sample sequenced in a study of PD-L1 blockade in urothelial cancer. Only in-frame clones appear in the TCRdb table, and some are missing; sequencing was by immunoSEQ multiplex PCR. The sample lists approximately 90,000 clones; approximately 81% were seen once. Time point meaning: pretreatment peripheral blood. This material consisted of PBMCs, taken around atezolizumab (anti-PD-L1) treatment. These TCRs come from a man aged 55 to 70 with urothelial cancer.

This rearrangement joins TRBV5-1 to TRBJ1-5, with 8 bases fitting TRBD1. The V gene's germline CDR1 is SGHRS and CDR2 YFSETQ. Unmatched junction bases numbered 9, after V lost 4 bases and J lost 6 bases. The CDR3 has 15 residues. The CDR3 region is CASSQGQGGGQPQHF. CDR3 nucleotides: TGCGCCAGCAGCCAAGGACAGGGCGGGGGTCAGCCCCAGCATTTT.

CDR3 sequence reads: CASSFSTGVTEAFF. CDR3 DNA: TGTGCCAGCAGTTTCTCGACAGGGGTCACTGAAGCTTTCTTT. The chain links TRBV27 to TRBJ1-1; 8 bases agree with TRBD1. CDR3 size: 14 residues. V gave up 3 bases and J gave up 4 bases; unmatched junction bases: 4. Germline CDR1 reads MNHEY; CDR2 reads SMNVEV (reference sequence).

The gene calls are TRBV30 and TRBJ2-2; D is undetermined. Trimming took 0 bases from V and 3 from J, leaving 8 bases between them. From germline, CDR1 is GTSNPN and CDR2 SVGIG (reference sequence). This CDR3 has 14 residues. CDR3 region: CAWSVKADTGELFF. Written as DNA, the CDR3 is TGTGCCTGGAGTGTCAAGGCGGACACCGGGGAGCTGTTTTTT.

This clone showed up just a few times. The chain recombines TRBV6-5 with TRBJ1-2, with 8 bases fitting TRBD1. Losses at the gene ends were 7 bases for V and 5 bases for J; bases not matched to a gene: 12. From germline, CDR1 is MNHEY and CDR2 SVGAGI. The CDR3 spans 15 residues. The CDR3 spells CASNHRQGRSYGYTF. DNA of the CDR3: TGTGCCAGCAACCACAGACAGGGGAGGAGTTATGGCTACACCTTC.

This chain uses TRBV9 with TRBJ2-1; 11 nucleotides align to TRBD1. The length of the CDR3 is 15 residues. J lost 4 bases, V lost 3 bases, and 3 bases had no gene match. The germline gives CDR1 SGDLS, CDR2 YYNGEE. The CDR3 here is CASSGGQGDYNEQFF. Written as DNA, the CDR3 is TGTGCCAGCAGCGGGGGACAGGGGGATTACAATGAGCAGTTCTTC.

This chain connects TRBV19 to TRBJ1-3, with D perhaps matching TRBD1 (6 bases). Germline values: CDR1 LNHDA, CDR2 SQIVND (reference sequence). The CDR3 contains 14 residues. V gave up 1 base and J gave up 3 bases, with 7 bases separating them. CDR3 sequence (DNA): TGTGCCAGTAGTATAGGGGACAATGGAAACACCATATATTTT. It codes for CASSIGDNGNTIYF.

This rearrangement joins TRBV5-1 to TRBJ1-4; TRBD1 matches 9 bases. The V gene end was trimmed by 4 bases and the J gene end by 7 bases; junction bases not matched to a gene: 5. Per germline, CDR1 SGHRS and CDR2 YFSETQ. The CDR3 is 14 amino acids. CDR3 DNA: TGCGCCAGCAGCATGACAGGGGGTGGTGAAAAACTGTTTTTT. This encodes CASSMTGGGEKLFF.

The chain is built from TRBV6-1 and TRBJ1-4, with 8 nucleotides matching TRBD1. The CDR3 is made up of 15 amino acids. Unmatched junction bases numbered 8, after V lost 4 bases and J lost 7 bases. The V gene's germline CDR1 is MNHNS and CDR2 SASEGT. DNA of the CDR3: TGTGCCAGCAGTGCTCGGACAGGGAGGGGTGAAAAACTGTTTTTT. It codes for CASSARTGRGEKLFF.

The rearrangement joins TRBV11-2 to TRBJ2-3; unclear D gene. Trimming took off 1 base at V and 3 bases at J, with 2 bases between the two ends. The CDR3 runs to 12 residues. CDR1 and CDR2 from the germline V gene are SGHAT and FQNNGV. The CDR3 region has the DNA TGTGCCAGCAGCTTAGCTACAGATACGCAGTATTTT. This sequence encodes CASSLATDTQYF.

The V and J genes are TRBV30 and TRBJ2-7; TRBD1 agrees at 9 bases. The V gene end was trimmed by 5 bases and the J gene end by 6 bases; junction bases not matched to a gene: 5. Per the germline V gene, CDR1 is GTSNPN and CDR2 is SVGIG (reference sequence). The CDR3 totals 12 residues. This chain's CDR3 is CAWRKTGGEQYF. The CDR3 nucleotides are TGTGCCTGGCGAAAGACAGGGGGCGAGCAGTACTTC.

The CDR3 sequence: CTSSHGREIEQYF. CDR3 nucleotide sequence: TGCACCAGCAGCCATGGGCGGGAGATCGAGCAGTACTTC. J is TRBJ2-7 and V is TRBV1; TRBD2, the table's D call, was not compared with the DNA. TRBV1 is a pseudogene. This CDR3 has 13 amino acids.

This chain joins TRBV27 and TRBJ2-5, with D unclear. CDR1 MNHEY and CDR2 SMNVEV come from the germline V gene (reference sequence). This CDR3 is built from 15 residues. Trimming left V 0 bases short and J 1 base short, with 9 bases between. The CDR3 sequence: CASSLSWAGQETQYF. DNA for the CDR3: TGTGCCAGCAGTTTATCGTGGGCAGGCCAAGAGACCCAGTACTTC.

The rearrangement links TRBV9 to TRBJ2-1, with 7 bases identical to TRBD2. This CDR3 has 16 residues. With V trimmed by 4 bases and J by 2 bases, 9 bases remained unmatched. Per germline, CDR1 SGDLS and CDR2 YYNGEE. The CDR3 nucleotides read TGTGCCAGCAGCACATGGGGGGGGAGAGCCTACAATGAGCAGTTCTTC. Its translation is CASSTWGGRAYNEQFF.

The CDR3 region is CASTRLGQYQETQYF. CDR3 nucleotide sequence: TGCGCCAGCACCCGGCTAGGCCAGTACCAAGAGACCCAGTACTTC. The chain uses TRBV5-1 and TRBJ2-5, with D unclear. The CDR3 consists of 15 residues. V lost 6 bases and J lost 0, with 15 bases in between. Germline CDR1 reads SGHRS; CDR2 reads YFSETQ.

This clone was recorded a few times. The chain carries TRBV30 and TRBJ2-1; 13 nucleotides agree with TRBD2. After removal of 4 bases from V and 8 bases from J, the junction contained 5 bases not matched to a gene. Per the germline V gene, CDR1 is GTSNPN and CDR2 is SVGIG (reference sequence). The CDR3 is 14 amino acids. CDR3 bases: TGTGCCTGGAATGGACTAGCGGGAGCAGATGAGCAGTTCTTC. Translated, it gives CAWNGLAGADEQFF.

The V gene is TRBV11-3, the J gene TRBJ2-7, with D possibly matching TRBD2 (6 bases). The germline CDR1 and CDR2 sequences are SGHNT and YENEEA. CDR3 length equals 14 residues. Trimming took off 0 bases at V and 2 bases at J, with 8 bases between the two ends. CDR3 sequence reads: CASSLDAGTYEQYF. CDR3 in DNA: TGTGCCAGCAGCTTAGATGCGGGAACCTACGAGCAGTACTTC. Full variable domain (remainder filled in from reference TRBV11-3 and TRBJ2-7): EAGVVQSPRYKIIEKKQPVAFWCNPISGHNTLYWYLQNLGQGPELLIRYENEEAVDDSQLPKDRFSAERLKGVDSTLKIQPAELGDSAVYLCASSLDAGTYEQYFGPGTRLTVT.

The chain uses TRBV7-6 and TRBJ2-2; tentative D call: TRBD2 (5 bases). V was shortened by 8 bases and J by 6 bases, with 13 bases between the two germline ends. Germline CDR1 reads SGHVS; CDR2 reads FNYEAQ. The CDR3 has 13 amino acids. The CDR3 DNA reads TGTGCCAGCCGACCCGGGGTACCCGGGGAGCTGTTTTTT. Translating gives CASRPGVPGELFF.

The chain joins TRBV9 to TRBJ2-5; the D gene is possibly TRBD2 (5 bases). Trimming cost V 0 bases and J 7 bases, with 7 bases left between them. Germline CDR1 is SGDLS and CDR2 is YYNGEE. The CDR3 has 12 amino acids. The CDR3 nucleotides are TGTGCCAGCAGCGTAGAAGGAGGGACCCAGTACTTC. This translates into CASSVEGGTQYF.

The count of this clone is one. The V and J genes are TRBV30 and TRBJ2-5; the D gene is possibly TRBD2 (6 bases). Trimming took 5 bases from V and 1 from J, leaving 11 bases between them. Germline lookup yields CDR1 GTSNPN and CDR2 SVGIG (reference sequence). This CDR3 contains 13 residues. This CDR3 is CAWSRGTQETQYF. CDR3 in DNA: TGTGCCTGGTCCCGGGGGACCCAAGAGACCCAGTACTTC.

The chain joins TRBV19 to TRBJ1-1; possible D gene TRBD1, 5 bases. The germline gives CDR1 LNHDA, CDR2 SQIVND (reference sequence). V lost 5 bases and J 1 base, leaving 8 bases between the germline ends. The CDR3 has 13 residues. This CDR3 is CASSSTGNTEAFF. The CDR3 nucleotides read TGTGCCAGTAGTTCCACAGGGAACACTGAAGCTTTCTTT. The complete variable domain, with remaining parts taken from reference TRBV19 and TRBJ1-1, reads DGGITQSPKYLFRKEGQNVTLSCEQNLNHDAMYWYRQDPGQGLRLIYYSQIVNDFQKGDIAEGYSVSREKKESFPLTVTSAQKNPTAFYLCASSSTGNTEAFFGQGTRLTVV.

The rearrangement joins TRBV28 to TRBJ1-1; no clear D. The germline CDR1 and CDR2 sequences are MDHEN and SYDVKM. The V end was cut by 8 bases, the J end by 1 base, with 11 bases between. This CDR3 region has 13 residues. CDR3 bases: TGTGCCAGCGGCTACGCAGGGAACACTGAAGCTTTCTTT. Encoded protein: CASGYAGNTEAFF.

J is TRBJ1-2 and V is TRBV6-5, with D uncertain. In germline, CDR1 is MNHEY, CDR2 SVGAGI. With 0 bases removed from V and 0 bases from J, the gap between germline ends came to 8 bases. This CDR3 is 15 amino acids long. The CDR3 nucleotides are TGTGCCAGCAGTTACTCTGAGGAATCTAACTATGGCTACACCTTC. Protein sequence: CASSYSEESNYGYTF.

The chain is built from TRBV30 and TRBJ2-1; unclear D gene. Per germline, CDR1 GTSNPN and CDR2 SVGIG (reference sequence). V lost 2 bases, J lost 6 bases, and 8 bases lay in between. The CDR3 sequence is 12 residues long. CDR3 sequence (DNA): TGTGCCTGGAGTCCTTCCCCCAATGAGCAGTTCTTC. Its protein product is CAWSPSPNEQFF.

The V and J genes are TRBV11-2 and TRBJ2-1, with TRBD2 matching over 7 bases. With V trimmed by 3 bases and J by 0 bases, 11 bases remained unmatched. This CDR3 region has 18 residues. The germline V gene encodes CDR1 SGHAT and CDR2 FQNNGV. In nucleotides, the CDR3 is TGTGCCAGCAGCTTCGACCCAGACGGGGAGGGCTCCTACAATGAGCAGTTCTTC. Its translation: CASSFDPDGEGSYNEQFF.

The chain joins TRBV21-1 to TRBJ2-7; TRBD2, the D gene given by the table, was not confirmed from the DNA. TRBV21-1 represents a pseudogene. The CDR3 covers 16 residues. Written as DNA, the CDR3 is TGTGCCAGCAGCAAAGGTCCACGGCGGTGCCCCTACGAGCAGTACTTC. It encodes CASSKGPRRCPYEQYF.

The chain links TRBV6-5 to TRBJ1-4; no reliable D call. The V end lost 7 bases, the J end lost 5 bases, and 5 bases lay between the germline ends. The length of the CDR3 is 11 residues. In germline, CDR1 is MNHEY, CDR2 SVGAGI. The CDR3 DNA follows: TGTGCCAGCATTCAGAATGAAAAACTGTTTTTT. This sequence encodes CASIQNEKLFF.

V gene TRBV5-4 combines with J gene TRBJ2-7; no clear D. CDR3 size: 14 residues. CDR1 is SGHNT and CDR2 is YYREEE in the germline V gene (reference sequence). The V end lost 5 bases, the J end lost 3 bases, and 15 bases lay between the germline ends. Here the CDR3 DNA reads TGTGCCAGCAGTCCACCCGACGGGTACTACGAGCAGTACTTC. Translation gives CASSPPDGYYEQYF.